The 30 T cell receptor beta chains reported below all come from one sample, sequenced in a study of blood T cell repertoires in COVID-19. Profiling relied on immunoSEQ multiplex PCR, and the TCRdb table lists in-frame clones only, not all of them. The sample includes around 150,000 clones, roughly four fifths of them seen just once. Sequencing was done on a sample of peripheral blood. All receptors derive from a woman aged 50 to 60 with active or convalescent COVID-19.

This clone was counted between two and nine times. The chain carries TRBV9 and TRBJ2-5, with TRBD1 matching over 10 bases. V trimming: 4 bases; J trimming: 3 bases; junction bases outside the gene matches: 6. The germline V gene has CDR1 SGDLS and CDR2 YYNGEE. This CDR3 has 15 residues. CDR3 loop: CASSFRTGGEETQYF. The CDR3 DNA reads TGTGCCAGCAGCTTCCGGACAGGGGGGGAAGAGACCCAGTACTTC.

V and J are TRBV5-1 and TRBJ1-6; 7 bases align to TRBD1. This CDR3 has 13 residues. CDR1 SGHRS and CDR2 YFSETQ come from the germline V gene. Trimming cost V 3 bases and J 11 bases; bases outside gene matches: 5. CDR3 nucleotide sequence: TGCGCCAGCAGCTCCGACAGGGACGCACCCCTCCACTTT. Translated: CASSSDRDAPLHF.

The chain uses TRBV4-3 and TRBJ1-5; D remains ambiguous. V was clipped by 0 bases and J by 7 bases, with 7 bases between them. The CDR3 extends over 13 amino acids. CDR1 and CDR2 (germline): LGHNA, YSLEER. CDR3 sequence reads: CASSQDLRQPQHF. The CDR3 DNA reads TGCGCCAGCAGCCAAGATCTTAGACAGCCCCAGCATTTT.

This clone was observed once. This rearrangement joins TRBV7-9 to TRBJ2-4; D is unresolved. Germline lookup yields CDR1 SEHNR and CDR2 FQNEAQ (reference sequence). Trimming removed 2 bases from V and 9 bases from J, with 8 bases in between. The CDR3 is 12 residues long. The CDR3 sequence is CASSLPGGIQYF. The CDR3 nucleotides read TGTGCCAGCAGCTTACCGGGTGGCATTCAGTACTTC. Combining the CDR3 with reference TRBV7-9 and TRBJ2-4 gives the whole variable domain DTGVSQNPRHKITKRGQNVTFRCDPISEHNRLYWYRQTLGQGPEFLTYFQNEAQLEKSRLLSDRFSAERPKGSFSTLEIQRTEQGDSAMYLCASSLPGGIQYFGAGTRLSVL.

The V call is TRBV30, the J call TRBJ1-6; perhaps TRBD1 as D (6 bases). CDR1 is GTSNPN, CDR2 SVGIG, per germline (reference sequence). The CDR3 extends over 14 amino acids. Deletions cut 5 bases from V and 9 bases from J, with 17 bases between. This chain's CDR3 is CAWGAIQGRSPLHF. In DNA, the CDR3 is TGTGCCTGGGGAGCGATACAGGGACGTTCACCCCTCCACTTT.

CDR3 bases: TGTGCCAGCAGCTTAGGACTAGGCGCTACAAATGAGCAGTTCTTC. As protein: CASSLGLGATNEQFF. The rearrangement uses TRBV7-6 and TRBJ2-1; tentatively, D is TRBD2 (6 bases). Germline V gene lookup returns CDR1 SGHVS and CDR2 FNYEAQ. The CDR3 totals 15 residues. The V gene lost 1 base and the J gene lost 7 bases, with 14 bases spanning the gap.

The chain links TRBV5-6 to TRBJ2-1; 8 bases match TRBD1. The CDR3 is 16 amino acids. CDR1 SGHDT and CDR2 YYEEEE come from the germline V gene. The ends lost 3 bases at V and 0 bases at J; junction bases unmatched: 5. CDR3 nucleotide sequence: TGTGCCAGCAGCTACAGGGGGTCTCGCTCCTACAATGAGCAGTTCTTC. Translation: CASSYRGSRSYNEQFF.

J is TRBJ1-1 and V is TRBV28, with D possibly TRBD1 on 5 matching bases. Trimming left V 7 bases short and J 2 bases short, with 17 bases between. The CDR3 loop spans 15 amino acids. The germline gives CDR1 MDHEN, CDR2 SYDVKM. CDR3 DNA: TGTGCCAGCACCCCCCAGACAGTAGCTAACACTGAAGCTTTCTTT. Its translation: CASTPQTVANTEAFF.

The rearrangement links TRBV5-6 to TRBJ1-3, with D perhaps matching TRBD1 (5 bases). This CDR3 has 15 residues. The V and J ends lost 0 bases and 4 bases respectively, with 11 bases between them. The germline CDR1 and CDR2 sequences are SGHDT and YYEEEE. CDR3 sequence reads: CASSLAGGDGNTIYF. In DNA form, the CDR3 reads TGTGCCAGCAGCTTGGCCGGCGGGGACGGAAACACCATATATTTT.

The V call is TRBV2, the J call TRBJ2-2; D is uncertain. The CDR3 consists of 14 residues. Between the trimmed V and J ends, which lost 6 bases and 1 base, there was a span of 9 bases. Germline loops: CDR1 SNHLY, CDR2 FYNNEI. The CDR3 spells CASRMSMNTGELFF. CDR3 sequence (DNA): TGTGCCAGCAGGATGAGCATGAACACCGGGGAGCTGTTTTTT.

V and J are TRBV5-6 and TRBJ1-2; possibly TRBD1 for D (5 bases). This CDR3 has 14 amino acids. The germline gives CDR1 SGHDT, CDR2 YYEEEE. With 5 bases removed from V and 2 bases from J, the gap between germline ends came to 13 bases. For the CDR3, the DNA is TGTGCCAGCAGACCGTGGGGGGAAAACTATGGCTACACCTTC. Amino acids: CASRPWGENYGYTF.

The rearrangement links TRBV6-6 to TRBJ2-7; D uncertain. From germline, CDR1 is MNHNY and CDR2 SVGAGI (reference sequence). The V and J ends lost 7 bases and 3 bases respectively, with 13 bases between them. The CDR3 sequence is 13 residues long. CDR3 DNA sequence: TGTGCCAGCAATCAGGCCAGGATCTACGAGCAGTACTTC. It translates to CASNQARIYEQYF.

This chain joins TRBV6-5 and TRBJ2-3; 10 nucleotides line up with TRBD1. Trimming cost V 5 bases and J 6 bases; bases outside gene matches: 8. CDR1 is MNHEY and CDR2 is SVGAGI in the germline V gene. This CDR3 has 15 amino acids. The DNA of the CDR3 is TGTGCCAGCAGTACTCCGGGACAGGGGTGGGATACGCAGTATTTT. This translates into CASSTPGQGWDTQYF.

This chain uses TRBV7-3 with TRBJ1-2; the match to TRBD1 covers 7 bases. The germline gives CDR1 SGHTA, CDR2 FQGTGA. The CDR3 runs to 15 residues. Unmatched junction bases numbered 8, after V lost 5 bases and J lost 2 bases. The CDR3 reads CASSPGQGVNYGYTF. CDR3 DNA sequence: TGTGCCAGCAGCCCGGGGCAGGGGGTAAACTATGGCTACACCTTC.

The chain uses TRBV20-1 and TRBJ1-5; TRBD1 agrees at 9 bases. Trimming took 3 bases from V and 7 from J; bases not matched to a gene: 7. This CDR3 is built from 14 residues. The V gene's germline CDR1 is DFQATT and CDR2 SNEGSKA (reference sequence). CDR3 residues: CSASWGQGHQPQHF. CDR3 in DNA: TGCAGTGCTAGTTGGGGACAGGGTCACCAGCCCCAGCATTTT.

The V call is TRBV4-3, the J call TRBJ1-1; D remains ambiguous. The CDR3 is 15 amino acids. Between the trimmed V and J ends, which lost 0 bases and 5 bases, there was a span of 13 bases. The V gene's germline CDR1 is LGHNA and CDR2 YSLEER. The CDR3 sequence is CASSQDFLRETEAFF. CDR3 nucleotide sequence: TGCGCCAGCAGCCAAGATTTCCTCCGGGAAACTGAAGCTTTCTTT.

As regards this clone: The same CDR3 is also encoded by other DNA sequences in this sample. The CDR3, as DNA: TGTGCCAGCAGCTTGGAGACAGGTGGCGGCTACACCTTC. Translating it yields CASSLETGGGYTF. The chain recombines TRBV5-4 with TRBJ1-2; maybe TRBD1 (6 bases). The CDR3 has 13 residues. Trimming cost V 0 bases and J 8 bases, with 11 bases left between them. The germline CDR1 and CDR2 sequences are SGHNT and YYREEE (reference sequence).

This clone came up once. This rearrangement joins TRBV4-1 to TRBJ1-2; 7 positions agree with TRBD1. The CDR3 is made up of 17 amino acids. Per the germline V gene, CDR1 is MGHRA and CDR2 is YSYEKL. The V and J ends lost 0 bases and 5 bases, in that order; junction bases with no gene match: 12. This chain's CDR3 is CASSQDRERDRIYGYTF. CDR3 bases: TGCGCCAGCAGCCAAGATCGGGAGAGGGACAGAATATATGGCTACACCTTC.

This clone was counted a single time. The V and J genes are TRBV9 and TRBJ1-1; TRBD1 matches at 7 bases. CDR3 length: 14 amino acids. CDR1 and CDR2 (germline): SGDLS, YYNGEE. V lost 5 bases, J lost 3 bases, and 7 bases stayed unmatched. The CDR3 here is CASRTGERDTEAFF. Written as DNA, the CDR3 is TGTGCCAGCAGAACAGGGGAGAGGGACACTGAAGCTTTCTTT.

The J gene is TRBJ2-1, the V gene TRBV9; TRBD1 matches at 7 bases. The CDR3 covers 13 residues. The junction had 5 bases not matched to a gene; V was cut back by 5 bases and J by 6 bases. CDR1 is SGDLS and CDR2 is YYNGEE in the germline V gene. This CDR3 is CASRPTGTNEQFF. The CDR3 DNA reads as TGTGCCAGCAGGCCGACAGGGACCAATGAGCAGTTCTTC.

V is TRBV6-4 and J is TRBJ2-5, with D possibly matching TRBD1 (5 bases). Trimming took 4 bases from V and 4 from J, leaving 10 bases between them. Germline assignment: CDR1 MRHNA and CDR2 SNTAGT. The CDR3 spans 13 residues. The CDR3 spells CASSAIQGETQYF. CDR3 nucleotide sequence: TGTGCCAGCAGTGCCATCCAGGGAGAGACCCAGTACTTC.

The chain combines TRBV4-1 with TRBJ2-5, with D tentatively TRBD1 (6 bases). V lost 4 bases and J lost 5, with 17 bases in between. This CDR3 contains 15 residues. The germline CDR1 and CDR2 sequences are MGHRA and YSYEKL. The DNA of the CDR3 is TGCGCCAGCAGCCGTGGGACAACAACCGATGAGACCCAGTACTTC. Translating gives CASSRGTTTDETQYF.

The CDR3 DNA sequence: TGTGCCAGTGGGATTAGCGGGCCGGGCACCGGGGAGCTGTTTTTT. Translating it yields CASGISGPGTGELFF. The gene calls are TRBV19 and TRBJ2-2; 7 bases align to TRBD2. Trimming took 8 bases from V and 4 from J; bases not matched to a gene: 10. This CDR3 region has 15 residues. The germline gives CDR1 LNHDA, CDR2 SQIVND (reference sequence).

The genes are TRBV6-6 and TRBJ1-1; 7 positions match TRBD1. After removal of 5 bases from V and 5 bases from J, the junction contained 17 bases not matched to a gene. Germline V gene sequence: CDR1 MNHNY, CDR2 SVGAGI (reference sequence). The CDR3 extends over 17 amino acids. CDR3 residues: CASSRRQGTRAGTEAFF. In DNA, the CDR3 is TGTGCCAGCAGTCGTAGACAGGGAACAAGAGCTGGGACTGAAGCTTTCTTT.

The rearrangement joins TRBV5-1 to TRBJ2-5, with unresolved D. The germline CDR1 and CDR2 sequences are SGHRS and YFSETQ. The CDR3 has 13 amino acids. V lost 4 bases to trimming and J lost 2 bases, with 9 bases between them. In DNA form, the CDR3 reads TGCGCCAGCAGCGGTACACAGCAAGAGACCCAGTACTTC. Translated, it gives CASSGTQQETQYF.

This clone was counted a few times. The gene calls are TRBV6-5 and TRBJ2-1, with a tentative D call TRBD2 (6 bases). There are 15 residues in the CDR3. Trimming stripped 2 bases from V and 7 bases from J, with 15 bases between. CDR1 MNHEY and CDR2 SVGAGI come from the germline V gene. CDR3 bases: TGTGCCAGCAGTTACACCTGGGCTAGCGTAAATGAGCAGTTCTTC. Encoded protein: CASSYTWASVNEQFF.

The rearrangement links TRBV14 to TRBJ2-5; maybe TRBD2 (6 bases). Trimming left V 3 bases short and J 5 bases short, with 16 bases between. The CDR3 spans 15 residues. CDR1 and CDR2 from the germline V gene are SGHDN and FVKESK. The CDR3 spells CASSQGTLAMETQYF. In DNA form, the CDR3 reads TGTGCCAGCAGCCAGGGCACTCTAGCGATGGAGACCCAGTACTTC.

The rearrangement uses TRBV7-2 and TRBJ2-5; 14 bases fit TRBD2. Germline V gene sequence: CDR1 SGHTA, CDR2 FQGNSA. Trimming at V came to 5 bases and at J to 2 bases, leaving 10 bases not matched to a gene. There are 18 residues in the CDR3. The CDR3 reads CASSKGGLAGALQETQYF. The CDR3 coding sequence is TGTGCCAGCAGCAAAGGGGGACTAGCGGGAGCATTACAAGAGACCCAGTACTTC.

Here the CDR3 DNA reads TGTGCCAGCAGTTACCCGACAGGGGTACTAGCCAAAAACATTCAGTACTTC. It yields the protein CASSYPTGVLAKNIQYF. This chain connects TRBV6-2 or TRBV6-3 to TRBJ2-4; TRBD1 agrees at 8 bases. Germline V gives CDR1 MNHEY, CDR2 SVGEGT. The CDR3 loop spans 17 amino acids. J was trimmed by 0 bases and V by 2 bases; bases with no gene match: 6.

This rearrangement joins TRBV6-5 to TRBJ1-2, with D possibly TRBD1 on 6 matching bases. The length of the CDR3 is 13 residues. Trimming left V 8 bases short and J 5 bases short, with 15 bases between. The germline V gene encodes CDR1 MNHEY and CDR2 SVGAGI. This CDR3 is CASYPGGAYGYTF. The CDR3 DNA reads TGTGCCAGCTACCCGGGGGGCGCTTATGGCTACACCTTC.